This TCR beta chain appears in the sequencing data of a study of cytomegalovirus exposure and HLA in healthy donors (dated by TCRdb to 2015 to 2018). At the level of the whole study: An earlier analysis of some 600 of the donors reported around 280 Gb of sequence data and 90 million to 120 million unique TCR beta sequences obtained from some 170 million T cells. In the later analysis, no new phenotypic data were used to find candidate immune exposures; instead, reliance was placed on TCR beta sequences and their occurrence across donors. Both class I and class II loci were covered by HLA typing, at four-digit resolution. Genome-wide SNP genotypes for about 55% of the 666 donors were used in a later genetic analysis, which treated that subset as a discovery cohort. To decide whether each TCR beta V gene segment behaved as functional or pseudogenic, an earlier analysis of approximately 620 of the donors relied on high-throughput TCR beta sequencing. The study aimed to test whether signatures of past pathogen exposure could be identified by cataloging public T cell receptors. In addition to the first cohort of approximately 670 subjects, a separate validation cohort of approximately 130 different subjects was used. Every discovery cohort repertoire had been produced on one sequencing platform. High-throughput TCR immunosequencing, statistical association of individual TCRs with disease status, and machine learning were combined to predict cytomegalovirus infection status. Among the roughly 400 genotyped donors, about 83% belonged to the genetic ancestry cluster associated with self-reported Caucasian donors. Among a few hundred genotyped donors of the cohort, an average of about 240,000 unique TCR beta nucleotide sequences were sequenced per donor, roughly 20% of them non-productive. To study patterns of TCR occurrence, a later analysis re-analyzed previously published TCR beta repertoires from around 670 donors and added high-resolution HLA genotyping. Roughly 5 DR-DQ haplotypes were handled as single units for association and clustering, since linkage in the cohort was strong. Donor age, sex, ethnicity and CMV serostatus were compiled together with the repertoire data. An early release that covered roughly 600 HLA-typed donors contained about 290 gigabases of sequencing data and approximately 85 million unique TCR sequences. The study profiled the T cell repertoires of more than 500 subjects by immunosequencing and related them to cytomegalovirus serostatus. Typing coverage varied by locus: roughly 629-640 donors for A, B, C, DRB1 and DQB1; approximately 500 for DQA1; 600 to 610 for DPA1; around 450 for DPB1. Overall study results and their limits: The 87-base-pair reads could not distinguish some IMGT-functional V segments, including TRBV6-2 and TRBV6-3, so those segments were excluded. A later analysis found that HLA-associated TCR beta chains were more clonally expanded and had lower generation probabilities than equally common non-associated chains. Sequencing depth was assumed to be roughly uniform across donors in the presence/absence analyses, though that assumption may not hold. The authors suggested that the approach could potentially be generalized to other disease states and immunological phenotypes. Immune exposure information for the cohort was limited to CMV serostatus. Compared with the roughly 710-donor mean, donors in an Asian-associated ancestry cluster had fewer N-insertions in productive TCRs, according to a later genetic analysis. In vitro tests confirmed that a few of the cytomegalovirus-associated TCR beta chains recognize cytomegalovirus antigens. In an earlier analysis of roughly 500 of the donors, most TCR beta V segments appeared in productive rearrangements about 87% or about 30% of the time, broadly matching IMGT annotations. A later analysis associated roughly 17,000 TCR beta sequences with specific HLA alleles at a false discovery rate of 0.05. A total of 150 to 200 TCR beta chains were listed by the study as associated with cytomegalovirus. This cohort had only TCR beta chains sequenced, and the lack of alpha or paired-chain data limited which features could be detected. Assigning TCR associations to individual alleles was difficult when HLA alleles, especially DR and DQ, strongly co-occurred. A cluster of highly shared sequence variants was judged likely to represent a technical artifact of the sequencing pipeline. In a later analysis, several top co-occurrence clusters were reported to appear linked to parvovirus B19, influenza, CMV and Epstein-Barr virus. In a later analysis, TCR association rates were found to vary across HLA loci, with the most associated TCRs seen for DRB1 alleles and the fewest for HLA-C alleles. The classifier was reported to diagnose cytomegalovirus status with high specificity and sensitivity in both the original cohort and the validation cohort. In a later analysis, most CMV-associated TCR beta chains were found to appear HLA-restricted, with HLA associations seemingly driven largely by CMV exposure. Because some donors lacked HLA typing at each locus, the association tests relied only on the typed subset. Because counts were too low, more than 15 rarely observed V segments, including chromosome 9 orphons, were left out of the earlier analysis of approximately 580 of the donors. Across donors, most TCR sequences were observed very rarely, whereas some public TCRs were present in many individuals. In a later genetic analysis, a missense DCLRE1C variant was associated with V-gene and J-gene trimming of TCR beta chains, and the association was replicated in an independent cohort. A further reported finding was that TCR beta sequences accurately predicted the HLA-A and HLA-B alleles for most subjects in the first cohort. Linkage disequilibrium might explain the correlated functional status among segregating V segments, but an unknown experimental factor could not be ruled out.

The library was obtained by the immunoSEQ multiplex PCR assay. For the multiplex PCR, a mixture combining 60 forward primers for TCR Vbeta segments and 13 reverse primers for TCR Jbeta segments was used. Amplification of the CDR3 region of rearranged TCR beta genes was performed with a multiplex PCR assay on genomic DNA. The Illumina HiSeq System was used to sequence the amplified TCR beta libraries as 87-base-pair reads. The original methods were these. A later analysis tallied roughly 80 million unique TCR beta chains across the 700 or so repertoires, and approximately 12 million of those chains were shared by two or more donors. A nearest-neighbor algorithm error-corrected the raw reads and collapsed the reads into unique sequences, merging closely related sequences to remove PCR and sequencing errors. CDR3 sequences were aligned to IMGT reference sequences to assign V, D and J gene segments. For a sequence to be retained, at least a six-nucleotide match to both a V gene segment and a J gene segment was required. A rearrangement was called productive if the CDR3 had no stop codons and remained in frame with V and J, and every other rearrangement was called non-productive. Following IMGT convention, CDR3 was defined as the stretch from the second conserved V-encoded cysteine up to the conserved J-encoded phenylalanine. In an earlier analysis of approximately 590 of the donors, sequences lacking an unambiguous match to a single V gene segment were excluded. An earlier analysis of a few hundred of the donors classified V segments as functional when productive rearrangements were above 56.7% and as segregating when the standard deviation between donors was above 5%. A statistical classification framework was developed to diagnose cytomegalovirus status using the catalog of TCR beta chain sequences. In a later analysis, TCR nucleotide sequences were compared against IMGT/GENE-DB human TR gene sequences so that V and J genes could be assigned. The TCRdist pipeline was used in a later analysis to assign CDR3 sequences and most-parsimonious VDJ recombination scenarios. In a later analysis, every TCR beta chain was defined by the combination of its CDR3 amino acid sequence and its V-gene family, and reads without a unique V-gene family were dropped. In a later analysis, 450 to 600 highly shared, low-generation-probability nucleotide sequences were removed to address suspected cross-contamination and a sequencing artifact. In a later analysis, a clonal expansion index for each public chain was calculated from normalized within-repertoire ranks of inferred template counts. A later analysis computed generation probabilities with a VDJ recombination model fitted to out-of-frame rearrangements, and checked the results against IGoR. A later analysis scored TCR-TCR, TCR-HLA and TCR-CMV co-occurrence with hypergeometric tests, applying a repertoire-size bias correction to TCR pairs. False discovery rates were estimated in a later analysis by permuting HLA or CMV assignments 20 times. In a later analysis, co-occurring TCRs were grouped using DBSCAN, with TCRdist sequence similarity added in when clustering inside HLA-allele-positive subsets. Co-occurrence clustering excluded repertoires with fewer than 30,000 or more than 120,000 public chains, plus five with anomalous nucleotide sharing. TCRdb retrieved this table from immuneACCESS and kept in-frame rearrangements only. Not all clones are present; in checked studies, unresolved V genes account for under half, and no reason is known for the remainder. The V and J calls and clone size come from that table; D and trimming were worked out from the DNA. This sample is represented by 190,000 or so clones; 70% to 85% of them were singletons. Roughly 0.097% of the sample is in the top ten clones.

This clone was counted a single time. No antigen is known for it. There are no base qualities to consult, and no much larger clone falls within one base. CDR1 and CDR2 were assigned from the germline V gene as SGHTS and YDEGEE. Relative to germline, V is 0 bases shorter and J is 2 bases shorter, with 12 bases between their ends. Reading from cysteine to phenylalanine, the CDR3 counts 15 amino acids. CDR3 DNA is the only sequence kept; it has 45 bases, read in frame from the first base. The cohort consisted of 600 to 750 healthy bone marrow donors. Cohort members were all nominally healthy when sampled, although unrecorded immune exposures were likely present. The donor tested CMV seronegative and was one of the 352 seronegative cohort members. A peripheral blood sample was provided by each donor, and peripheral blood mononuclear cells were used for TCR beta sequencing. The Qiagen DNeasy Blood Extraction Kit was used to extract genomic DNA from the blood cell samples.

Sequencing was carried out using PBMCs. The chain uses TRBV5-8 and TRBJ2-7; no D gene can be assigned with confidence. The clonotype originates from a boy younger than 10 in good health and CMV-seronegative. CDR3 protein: CASSLGYHPTYEQYF. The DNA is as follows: TGTGCCAGCAGCTTGGGTTATCATCCTACCTACGAGCAGTACTTC. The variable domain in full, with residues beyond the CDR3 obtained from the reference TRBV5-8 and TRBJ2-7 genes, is EAGVTQSPTHLIKTRGQQATLRCSPISGHTSVYWYQQALGLGLQFLLWYDEGEERNRGNFPPRFSGRQFPNYSSELNVNALELEDSALYLCASSLGYHPTYEQYFGPGTRLTVT.